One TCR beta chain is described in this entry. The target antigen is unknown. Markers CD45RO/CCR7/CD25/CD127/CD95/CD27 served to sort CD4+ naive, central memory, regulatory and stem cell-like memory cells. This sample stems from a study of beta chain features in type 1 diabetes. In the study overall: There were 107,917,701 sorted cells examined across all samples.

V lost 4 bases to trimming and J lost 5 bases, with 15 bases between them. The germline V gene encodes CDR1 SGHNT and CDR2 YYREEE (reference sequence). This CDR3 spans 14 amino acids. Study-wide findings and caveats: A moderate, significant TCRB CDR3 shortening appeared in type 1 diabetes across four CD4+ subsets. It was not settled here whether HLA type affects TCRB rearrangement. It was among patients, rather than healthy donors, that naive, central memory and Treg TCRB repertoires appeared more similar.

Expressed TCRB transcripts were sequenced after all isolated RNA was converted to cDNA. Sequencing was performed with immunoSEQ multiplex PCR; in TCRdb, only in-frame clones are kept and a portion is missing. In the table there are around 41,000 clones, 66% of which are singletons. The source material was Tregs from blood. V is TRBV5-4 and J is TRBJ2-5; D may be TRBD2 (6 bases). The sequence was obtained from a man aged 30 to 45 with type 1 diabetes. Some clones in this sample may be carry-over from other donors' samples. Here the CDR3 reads CASSMTGGTETQYF. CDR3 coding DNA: TGTGCCAGCAGCATGACTGGCGGGACGGAGACCCAGTACTTC.